This T cell receptor (beta chain) appears in the sequencing data of a study of T cell responses to AZD1222 COVID-19 vaccine. Measured with immunoSEQ multiplex PCR; TCRdb has only the in-frame clones, and not every one. The table has some 150,000 clones, about 90% seen once. CDR1 and CDR2 from the germline V gene are MNHEY and SMNVEV (reference sequence). Deletions cut 6 bases from V and 7 bases from J, with 16 bases between. The CDR3 extends over 13 amino acids. Concerning this clone: Its antigen remains unknown.

Study results and caveats: Just a handful of AZD1222 recipients tested seropositive at baseline. Vaccine-related CD4 TCRs covered spike, predominating at 160-218 and 743-854. White British donors predominated, females outnumbered males, and clonal diversity was possibly underestimated.

The specimen was peripheral blood, collected on day 0 of MenACWY control vaccination. The V and J genes are TRBV27 and TRBJ2-7; D is perhaps TRBD1 or TRBD2 (6 bases each). The TCR originated in an adult in good health. In nucleotides, the CDR3 is TGTGCCAGCAGGACCGGGGGCTCGGAAGAGCAGTACGTC. It codes for CASRTGGSEEQYV.